Following are 2 T cell receptor beta chains from one sample sequenced in a study of radiotherapy plus CTLA-4 blockade in lung cancer. TCRdb's table, derived via immunoSEQ multiplex PCR, lists solely in-frame clones and lacks some. The profile shows roughly 88,000 clones, 80% to 90% of them singletons. The sequencing used peripheral blood, collected from a patient treated with radiotherapy plus ipilimumab. The receptors stem from a human donor with non-small cell lung cancer who had stable disease on radiotherapy plus ipilimumab.

The CDR3 reads CASSLRGAPSSYNEQFF. In DNA, the CDR3 is TGTGCCAGTAGTCTCCGTGGGGCCCCGAGCTCCTACAATGAGCAGTTCTTC. This chain connects TRBV19 to TRBJ2-1; possible D gene TRBD1, 5 bases. The V and J ends lost 5 bases and 0 bases respectively, with 17 bases between them. The germline V gene has CDR1 LNHDA and CDR2 SQIVND (reference sequence). The CDR3 has 17 amino acids.

The chain joins TRBV28 to TRBJ1-4; D ambiguous. V lost 6 bases and J 7 bases, leaving 15 bases between the germline ends. The CDR3 is 14 amino acids. CDR1 MDHEN and CDR2 SYDVKM come from the germline V gene. CDR3 in DNA: TGTGCCAGCAGCCCAGGAGGGTGGGCTGAAAAACTGTTTTTT. Translating gives CASSPGGWAEKLFF.